The T cell receptor beta chain under discussion was sequenced for a study of monozygotic twins with inflammatory bowel disease. TCRdb reanalyzed the 5' RACE reads, giving one entry per CDR3 protein sequence and no DNA. Recorded here are a few hundred thousand distinct CDR3 sequences; the top ten clones represent 2% to 2.5%. The CDR3 runs 13 residues. Germline V gives CDR1 MNHEY, CDR2 SVGEGT. This clonotype was sampled from a human donor with ulcerative colitis or Crohn's disease, or a healthy co-twin of an affected twin (not recorded which). The sample consisted of blood. The chain is built from TRBV6-2 or TRBV6-3 and TRBJ1-1; TCRdb selects TRBD1, and the lack of DNA leaves this call unchecked. CDR3 residues: CASLGRLNTEAFF.